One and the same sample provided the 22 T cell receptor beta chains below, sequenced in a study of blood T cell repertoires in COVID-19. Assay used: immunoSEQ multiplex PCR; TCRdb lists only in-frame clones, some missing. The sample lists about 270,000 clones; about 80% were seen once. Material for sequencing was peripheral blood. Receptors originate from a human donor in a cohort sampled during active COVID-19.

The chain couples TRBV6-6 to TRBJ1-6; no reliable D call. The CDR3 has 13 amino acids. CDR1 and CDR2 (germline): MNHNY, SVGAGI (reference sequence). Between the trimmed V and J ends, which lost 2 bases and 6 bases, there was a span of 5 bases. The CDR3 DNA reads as TGTGCCAGCAGTTACGAAGCTAATTCACCCCTCCACTTT. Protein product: CASSYEANSPLHF.

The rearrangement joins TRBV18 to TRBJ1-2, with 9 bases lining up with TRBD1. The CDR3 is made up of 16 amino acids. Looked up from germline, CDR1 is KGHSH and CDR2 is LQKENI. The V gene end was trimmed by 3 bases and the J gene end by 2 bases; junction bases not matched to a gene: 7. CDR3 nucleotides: TGTGCCAGCTCACCTCTAGGGACAGGGAACAACTATGGCTACACCTTC. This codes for CASSPLGTGNNYGYTF.

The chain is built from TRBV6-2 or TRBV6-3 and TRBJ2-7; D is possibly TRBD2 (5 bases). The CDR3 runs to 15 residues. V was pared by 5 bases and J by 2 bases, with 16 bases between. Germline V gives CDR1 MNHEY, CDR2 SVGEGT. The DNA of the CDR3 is TGTGCCAGCAGTCCCAGGACTTCCGCACCCTACGAGCAGTACTTC. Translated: CASSPRTSAPYEQYF.

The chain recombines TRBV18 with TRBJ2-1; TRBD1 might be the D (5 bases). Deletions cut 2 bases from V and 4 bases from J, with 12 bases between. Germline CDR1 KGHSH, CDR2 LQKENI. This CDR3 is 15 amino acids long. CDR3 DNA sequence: TGTGCCAGCTCACCATCCAGGGCCGAGTACAATGAGCAGTTCTTC. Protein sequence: CASSPSRAEYNEQFF.

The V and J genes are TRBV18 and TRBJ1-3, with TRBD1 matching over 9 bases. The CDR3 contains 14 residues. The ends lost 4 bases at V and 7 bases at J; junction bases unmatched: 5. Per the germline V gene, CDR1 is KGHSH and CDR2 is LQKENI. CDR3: CASSRDRVLNTIYF. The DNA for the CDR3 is TGTGCCAGCTCACGGGACAGGGTGCTGAACACCATATATTTT.

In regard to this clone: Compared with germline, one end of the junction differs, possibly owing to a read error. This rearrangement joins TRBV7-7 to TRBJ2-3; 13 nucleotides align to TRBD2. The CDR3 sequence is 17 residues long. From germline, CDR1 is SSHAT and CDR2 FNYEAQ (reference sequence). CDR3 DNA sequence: TGTGCTAGCAGCCCTGGACTAGCGGGGGAGAACACAGATACGCAGTATTTT. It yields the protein CASSPGLAGENTDTQYF.

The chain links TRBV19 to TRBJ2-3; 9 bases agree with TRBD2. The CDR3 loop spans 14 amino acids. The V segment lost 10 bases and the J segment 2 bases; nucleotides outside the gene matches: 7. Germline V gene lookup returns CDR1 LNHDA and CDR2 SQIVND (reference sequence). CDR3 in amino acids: CATSLAGNTDTQYF. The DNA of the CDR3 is TGTGCCACCTCACTAGCGGGTAACACAGATACGCAGTATTTT.

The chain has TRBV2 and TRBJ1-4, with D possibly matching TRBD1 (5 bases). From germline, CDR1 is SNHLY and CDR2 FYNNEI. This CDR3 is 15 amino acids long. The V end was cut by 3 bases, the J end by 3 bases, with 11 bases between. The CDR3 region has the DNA TGTGCCAGCAGTGACCACAGGTCAGCTAATGAAAAACTGTTTTTT. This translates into CASSDHRSANEKLFF.

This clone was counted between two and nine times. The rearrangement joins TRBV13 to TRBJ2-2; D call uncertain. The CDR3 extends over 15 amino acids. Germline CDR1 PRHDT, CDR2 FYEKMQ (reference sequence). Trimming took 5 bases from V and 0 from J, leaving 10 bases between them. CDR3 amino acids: CASSSRNANTGELFF. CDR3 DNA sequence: TGTGCCAGCAGCAGCAGGAACGCGAACACCGGGGAGCTGTTTTTT.

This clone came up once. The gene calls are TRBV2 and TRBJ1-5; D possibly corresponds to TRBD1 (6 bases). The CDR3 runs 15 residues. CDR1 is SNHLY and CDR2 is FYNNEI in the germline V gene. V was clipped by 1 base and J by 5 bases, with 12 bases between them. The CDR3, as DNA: TGTGCCAGCAGTGAAGGGGGGGGCAGTTATCAGCCCCAGCATTTT. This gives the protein CASSEGGGSYQPQHF.

The CDR3 loop reads CASGQGANTGELFF. CDR3 nucleotides: TGTGCCAGCGGACAGGGGGCGAACACCGGGGAGCTGTTTTTT. The rearrangement joins TRBV2 to TRBJ2-2; TRBD1 aligns across 10 bases. This CDR3 is built from 14 residues. CDR1 is SNHLY and CDR2 is FYNNEI in the germline V gene. The V and J ends lost 8 bases and 0 bases, in that order; junction bases with no gene match: 0.

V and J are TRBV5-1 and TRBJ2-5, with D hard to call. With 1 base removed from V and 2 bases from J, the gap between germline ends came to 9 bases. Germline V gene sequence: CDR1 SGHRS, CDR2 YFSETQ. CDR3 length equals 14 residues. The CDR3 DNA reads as TGCGCCAGCAGCTTGTCTCACAGTCAAGAGACCCAGTACTTC. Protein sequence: CASSLSHSQETQYF.

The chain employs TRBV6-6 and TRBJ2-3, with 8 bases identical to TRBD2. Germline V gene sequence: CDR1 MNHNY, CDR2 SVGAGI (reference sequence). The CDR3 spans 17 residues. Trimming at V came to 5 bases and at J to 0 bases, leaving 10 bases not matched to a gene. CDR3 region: CASSPRVAGGSTDTQYF. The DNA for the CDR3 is TGTGCCAGCAGTCCCCGAGTGGCGGGAGGTAGCACAGATACGCAGTATTTT.

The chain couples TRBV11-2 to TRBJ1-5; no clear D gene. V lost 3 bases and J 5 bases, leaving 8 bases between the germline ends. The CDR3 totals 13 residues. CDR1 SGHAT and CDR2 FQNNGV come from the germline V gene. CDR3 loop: CASSLGGDQPQHF. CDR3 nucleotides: TGTGCCAGCAGCTTGGGAGGAGATCAGCCCCAGCATTTT.

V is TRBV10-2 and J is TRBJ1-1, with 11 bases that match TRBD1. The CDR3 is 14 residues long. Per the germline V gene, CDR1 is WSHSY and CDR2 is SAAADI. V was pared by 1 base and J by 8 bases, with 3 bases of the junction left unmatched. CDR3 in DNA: TGCGCCAGCAGTGAGTTTGGACAGGGGGCAGAAGCTTTCTTT. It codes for CASSEFGQGAEAFF.

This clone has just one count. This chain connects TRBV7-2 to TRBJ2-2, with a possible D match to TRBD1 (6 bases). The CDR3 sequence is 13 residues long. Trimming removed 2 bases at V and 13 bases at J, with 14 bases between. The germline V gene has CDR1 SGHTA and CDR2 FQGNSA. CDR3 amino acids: CASSLTGTIGLFF. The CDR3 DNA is TGTGCCAGCAGCTTAACAGGGACGATAGGGCTGTTTTTT.

This CDR3 reads CASSPRGDRGQPQHF. In DNA, the CDR3 is TGTGCCAGTAGTCCCCGCGGGGACAGGGGTCAGCCCCAGCATTTT. This chain joins TRBV19 and TRBJ1-5, with 10 bases aligning to TRBD1. V lost 5 bases, J lost 6 bases, and 7 bases stayed unmatched. The CDR3 has 15 residues. The germline CDR1 and CDR2 sequences are LNHDA and SQIVND (reference sequence).

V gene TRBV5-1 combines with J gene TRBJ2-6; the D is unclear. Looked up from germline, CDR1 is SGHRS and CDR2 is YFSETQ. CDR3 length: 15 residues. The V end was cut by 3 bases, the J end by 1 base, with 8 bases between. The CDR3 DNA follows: TGCGCCAGCAGCTACGGTAGATCTGGGGCCAACGTCCTGACTTTC. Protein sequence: CASSYGRSGANVLTF. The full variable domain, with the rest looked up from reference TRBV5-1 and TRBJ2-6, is KAGVTQTPRYLIKTRGQQVTLSCSPISGHRSVSWYQQTPGQGLQFLFEYFSETQRNKGNFPGRFSGRQFSNSRSEMNVSTLELGDSALYLCASSYGRSGANVLTFGAGSRLTVL.

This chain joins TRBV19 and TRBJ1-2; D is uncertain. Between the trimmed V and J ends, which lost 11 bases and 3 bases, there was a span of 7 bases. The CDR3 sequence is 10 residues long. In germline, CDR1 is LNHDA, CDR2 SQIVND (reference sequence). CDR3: CASGDYGYTF. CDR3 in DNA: TGTGCCTCGGGAGACTATGGCTACACCTTC.

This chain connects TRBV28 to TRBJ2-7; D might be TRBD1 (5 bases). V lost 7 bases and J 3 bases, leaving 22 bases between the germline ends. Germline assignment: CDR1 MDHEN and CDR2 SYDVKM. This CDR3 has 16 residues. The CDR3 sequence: CASTTLRQQRIYEQYF. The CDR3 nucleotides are TGTGCCAGCACCACCCTCAGACAGCAAAGAATCTACGAGCAGTACTTC.

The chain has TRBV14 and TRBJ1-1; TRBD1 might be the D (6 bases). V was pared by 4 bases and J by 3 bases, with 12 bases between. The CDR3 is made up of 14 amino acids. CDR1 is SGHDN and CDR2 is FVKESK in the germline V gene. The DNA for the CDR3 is TGTGCCAGCAGCCCCGGGACATGGCACACTGAAGCTTTCTTT. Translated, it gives CASSPGTWHTEAFF.

DNA of the CDR3: TGTGCCAGCAGCTTCACAGGGTTTACTGAAGCTTTCTTT. Its translation: CASSFTGFTEAFF. This rearrangement joins TRBV6-2 or TRBV6-3 to TRBJ1-1, with a weak D call TRBD1 (6 bases). The CDR3 spans 13 residues. The germline CDR1 and CDR2 sequences are MNHEY and SVGEGT. Trimming pared 6 bases from V and 5 bases from J, leaving 13 bases between.